This section outlines one T cell receptor beta chain sequence together with its context. Its specificity is unknown. This specimen belongs to a study of shared clonotypes between healthy human individuals. General study results and limits: Generation of non-shared clonotypes was less probable than generation of clonotypes shared by all four donors. Clonotypes that were shared across a few donors made up 4.5% to 5% of naive CD4 clonotypes.

In the CD4+ fraction, cells were divided into CD45RA+ naive and CD45RA-negative memory subsets. The germline gives CDR1 SGHRS, CDR2 YFSETQ. This CDR3 has 14 amino acids. Trimming cost V 6 bases and J 5 bases; bases outside gene matches: 5. Each subset's genomic DNA was split evenly across several immunoSEQ plates. Only in-frame clones appear in the TCRdb table, and some are missing; sequencing was by immunoSEQ multiplex PCR. The sample has 850,000 to 1,200,000 clones, approximately 72% seen once. Sequencing was carried out using memory CD4+ T cells sorted from blood. Subset reported: CD45RA-negative fraction. J is TRBJ1-6 and V is TRBV5-1; TRBD1 agrees at 7 bases. The clonotype was recovered from a man between 18 and 29 years old in good health. The DNA for the CDR3 is TGCGCCAGCAATCTCGGGACAGATAATTCACCCCTCCACTTT. It is translated as CASNLGTDNSPLHF. Complete variable domain (other parts from reference TRBV5-1 and TRBJ1-6): KAGVTQTPRYLIKTRGQQVTLSCSPISGHRSVSWYQQTPGQGLQFLFEYFSETQRNKGNFPGRFSGRQFSNSRSEMNVSTLELGDSALYLCASNLGTDNSPLHFGNGTRLTVT.